The sequence of this T cell receptor beta chain was determined in a study of blood T cell repertoires in COVID-19. The CDR3 covers 14 residues. Trimming took off 6 bases at V and 0 bases at J, with 9 bases between the two ends. CDR1 and CDR2 from the germline V gene are SNHLY and FYNNEI. Clones were read by immunoSEQ multiplex PCR, and TCRdb kept only the in-frame ones, dropping some. The sample shows some 67,000 clones, approximately 79% of them seen only once. The receptor was derived from a woman aged 55-75 years with acute or convalescent COVID-19. The V gene is TRBV2, the J gene TRBJ1-5, with a tentative D call TRBD1 (6 bases). The sample comprised peripheral blood. The CDR3 is CASSGTFSNQPQHF. CDR3 sequence (DNA): TGTGCCAGCAGCGGGACATTTAGCAATCAGCCCCAGCATTTT.